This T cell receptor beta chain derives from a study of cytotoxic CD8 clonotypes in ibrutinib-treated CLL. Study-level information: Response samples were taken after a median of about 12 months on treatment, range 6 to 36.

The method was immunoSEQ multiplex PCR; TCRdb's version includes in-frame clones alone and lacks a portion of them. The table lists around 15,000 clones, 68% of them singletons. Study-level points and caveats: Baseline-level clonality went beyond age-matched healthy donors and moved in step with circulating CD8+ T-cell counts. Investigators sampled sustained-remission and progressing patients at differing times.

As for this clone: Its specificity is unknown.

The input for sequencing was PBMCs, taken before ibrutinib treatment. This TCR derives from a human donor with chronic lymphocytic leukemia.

CDR3 residues: CASSEGARPNNEQFF. The DNA for the CDR3 is TGTGCCAGCAGTGAGGGGGCTAGGCCCAACAATGAGCAGTTCTTC. The chain recombines TRBV6-4 with TRBJ2-1; perhaps TRBD1 as D (6 bases). V dropped 3 bases and J dropped 5 bases, with 14 bases sitting between them. The CDR3 sequence is 15 residues long. Germline lookup yields CDR1 MRHNA and CDR2 SNTAGT.